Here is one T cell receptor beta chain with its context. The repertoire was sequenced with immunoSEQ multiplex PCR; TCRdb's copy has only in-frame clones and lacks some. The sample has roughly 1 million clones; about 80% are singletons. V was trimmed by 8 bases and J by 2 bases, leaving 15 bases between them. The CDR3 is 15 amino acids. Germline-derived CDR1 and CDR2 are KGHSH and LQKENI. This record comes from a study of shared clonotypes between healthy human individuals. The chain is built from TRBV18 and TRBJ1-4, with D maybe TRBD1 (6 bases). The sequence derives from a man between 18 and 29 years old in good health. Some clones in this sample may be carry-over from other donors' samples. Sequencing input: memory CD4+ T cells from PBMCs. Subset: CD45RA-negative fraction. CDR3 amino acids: CASQGQQGTNEKLFF. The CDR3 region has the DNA TGTGCCAGCCAAGGACAGCAGGGCACTAATGAAAAACTGTTTTTT. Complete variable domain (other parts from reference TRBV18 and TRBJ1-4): NAGVMQNPRHLVRRRGQEARLRCSPMKGHSHVYWYRQLPEEGLKFMVYLQKENIIDESGMPKERFSAEFPKEGPSILRIQQVVRGDSAAYFCASQGQQGTNEKLFFGSGTQLSVL.